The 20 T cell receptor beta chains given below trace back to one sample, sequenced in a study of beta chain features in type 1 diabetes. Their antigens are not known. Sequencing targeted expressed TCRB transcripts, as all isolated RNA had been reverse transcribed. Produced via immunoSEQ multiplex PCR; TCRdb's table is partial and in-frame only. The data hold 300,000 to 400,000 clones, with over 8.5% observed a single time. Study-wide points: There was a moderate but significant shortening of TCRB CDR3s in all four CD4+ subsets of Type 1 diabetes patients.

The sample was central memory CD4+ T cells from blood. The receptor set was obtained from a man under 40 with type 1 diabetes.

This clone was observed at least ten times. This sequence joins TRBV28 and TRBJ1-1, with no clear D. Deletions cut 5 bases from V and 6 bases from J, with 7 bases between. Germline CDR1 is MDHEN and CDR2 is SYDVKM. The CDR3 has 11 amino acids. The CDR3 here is CASSQRAEAFF. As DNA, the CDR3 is TGTGCCAGCAGTCAGAGGGCTGAAGCTTTCTTT.

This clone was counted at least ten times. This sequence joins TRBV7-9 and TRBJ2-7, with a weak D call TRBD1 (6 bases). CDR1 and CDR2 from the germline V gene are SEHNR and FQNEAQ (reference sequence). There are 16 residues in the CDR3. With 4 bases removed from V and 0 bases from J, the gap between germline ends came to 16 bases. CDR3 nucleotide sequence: TGTGCCAGCAGCTCCTTCCAGGGGCCTCTCTCCTACGAGCAGTACTTC. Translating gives CASSSFQGPLSYEQYF.

The CDR3 here is CASTLGSLYNEQFF. In nucleotides, the CDR3 is TGTGCCAGCACCTTGGGGTCACTCTACAATGAGCAGTTCTTC. This chain uses TRBV7-2 with TRBJ2-1, with unresolved D. Trimming removed 7 bases at V and 3 bases at J, with 13 bases between. Germline lookup yields CDR1 SGHTA and CDR2 FQGNSA. The CDR3 has 14 residues.

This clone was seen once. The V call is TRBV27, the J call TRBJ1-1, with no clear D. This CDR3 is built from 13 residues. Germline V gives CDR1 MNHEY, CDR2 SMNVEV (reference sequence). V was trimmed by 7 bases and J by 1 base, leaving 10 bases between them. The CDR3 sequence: CASIPGPNTEAFF. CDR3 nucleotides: TGTGCCAGCATCCCAGGACCGAACACTGAAGCTTTCTTT.

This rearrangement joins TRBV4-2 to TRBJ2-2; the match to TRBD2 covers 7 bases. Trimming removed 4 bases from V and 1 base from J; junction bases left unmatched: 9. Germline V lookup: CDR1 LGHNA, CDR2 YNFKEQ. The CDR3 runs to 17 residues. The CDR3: CASSPRAGAGNTGELFF. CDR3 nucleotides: TGTGCCAGCAGCCCCCGGGCGGGAGCAGGGAACACCGGGGAGCTGTTTTTT.

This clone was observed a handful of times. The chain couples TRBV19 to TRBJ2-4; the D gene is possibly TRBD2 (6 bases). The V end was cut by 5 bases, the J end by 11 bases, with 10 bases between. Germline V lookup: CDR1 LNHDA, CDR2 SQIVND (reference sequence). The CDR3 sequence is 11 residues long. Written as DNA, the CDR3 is TGTGCCAGTAGTCCCGGGACTCTTCAGTACTTC. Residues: CASSPGTLQYF.

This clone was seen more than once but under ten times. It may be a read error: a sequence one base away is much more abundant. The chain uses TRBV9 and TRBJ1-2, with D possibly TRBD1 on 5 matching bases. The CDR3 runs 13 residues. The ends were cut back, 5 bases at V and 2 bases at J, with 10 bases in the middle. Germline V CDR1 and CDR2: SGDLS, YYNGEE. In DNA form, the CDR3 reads TGTGCCAGCAGTTTAGGGGCCAACTATGGCTACACCTTC. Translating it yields CASSLGANYGYTF.

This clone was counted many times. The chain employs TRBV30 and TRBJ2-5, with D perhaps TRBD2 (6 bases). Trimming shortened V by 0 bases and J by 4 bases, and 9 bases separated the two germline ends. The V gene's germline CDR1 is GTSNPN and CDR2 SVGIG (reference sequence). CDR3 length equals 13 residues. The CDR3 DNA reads TGTGCCTGGAGTGTACGGGAGCCAGAGACCCAGTACTTC. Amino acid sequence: CAWSVREPETQYF.

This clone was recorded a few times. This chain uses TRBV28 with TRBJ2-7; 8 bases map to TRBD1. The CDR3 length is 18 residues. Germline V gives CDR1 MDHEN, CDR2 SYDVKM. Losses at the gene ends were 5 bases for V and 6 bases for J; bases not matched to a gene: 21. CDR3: CASSPGGATVGTSGEQYF. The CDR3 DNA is TGTGCCAGCAGTCCAGGGGGCGCGACGGTCGGGACCTCGGGCGAGCAGTACTTC.

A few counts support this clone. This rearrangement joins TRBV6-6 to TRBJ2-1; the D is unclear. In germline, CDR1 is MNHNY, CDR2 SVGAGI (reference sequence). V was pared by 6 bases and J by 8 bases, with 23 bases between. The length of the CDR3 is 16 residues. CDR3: CASRDGRIVSKYEQFF. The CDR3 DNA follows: TGTGCCAGCAGAGATGGACGGATTGTTTCGAAGTATGAGCAGTTCTTC.

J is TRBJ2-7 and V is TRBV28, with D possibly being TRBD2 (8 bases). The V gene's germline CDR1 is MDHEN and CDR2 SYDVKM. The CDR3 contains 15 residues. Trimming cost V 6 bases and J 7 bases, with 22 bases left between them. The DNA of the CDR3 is TGTGCCAGCAGCCCGGGGGGGACAGCCGGTCGTGAGCAGTACTTC. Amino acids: CASSPGGTAGREQYF.

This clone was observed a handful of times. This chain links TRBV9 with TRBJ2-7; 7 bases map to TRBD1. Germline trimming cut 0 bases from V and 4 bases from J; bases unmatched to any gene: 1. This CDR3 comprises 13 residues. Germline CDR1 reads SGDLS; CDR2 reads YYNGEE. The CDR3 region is CASSVDRGYEQYF. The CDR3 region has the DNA TGTGCCAGCAGCGTAGACAGGGGATACGAGCAGTACTTC.

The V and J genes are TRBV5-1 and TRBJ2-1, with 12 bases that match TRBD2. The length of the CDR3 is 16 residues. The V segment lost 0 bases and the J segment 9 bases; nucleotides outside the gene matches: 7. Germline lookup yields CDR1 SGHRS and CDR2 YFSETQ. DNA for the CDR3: TGCGCCAGCAGCTTGGGGACTAGCGGGACCGGAAGTGAGCAGTTCTTC. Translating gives CASSLGTSGTGSEQFF.

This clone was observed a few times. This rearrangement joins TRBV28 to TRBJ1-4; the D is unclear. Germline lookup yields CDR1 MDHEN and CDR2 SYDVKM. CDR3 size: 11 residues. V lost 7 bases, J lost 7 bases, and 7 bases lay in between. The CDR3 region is CASTTPEKLFF. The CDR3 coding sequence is TGTGCCAGCACGACACCTGAAAAACTGTTTTTT.

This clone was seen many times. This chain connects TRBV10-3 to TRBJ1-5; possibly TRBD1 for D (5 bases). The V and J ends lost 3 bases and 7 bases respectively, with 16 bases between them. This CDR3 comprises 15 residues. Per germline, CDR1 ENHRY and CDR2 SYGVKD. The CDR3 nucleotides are TGTGCCATCAGTGAAAAGGGTTCGGGGGACCAGCCCCAGCATTTT. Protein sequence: CAISEKGSGDQPQHF.

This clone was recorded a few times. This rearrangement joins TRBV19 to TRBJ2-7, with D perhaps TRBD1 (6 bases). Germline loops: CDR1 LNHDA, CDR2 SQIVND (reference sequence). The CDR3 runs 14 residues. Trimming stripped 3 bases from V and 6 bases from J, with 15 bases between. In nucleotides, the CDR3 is TGTGCCAGTAGTATGTATCAGGGGACGGGCGAGCAGTACTTC. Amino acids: CASSMYQGTGEQYF.

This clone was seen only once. The chain's CDR3 is CASSPKGSDTQYF. The DNA for the CDR3 is TGTGCCAGCAGCCCTAAAGGGAGCGATACGCAGTATTTT. The genes are TRBV7-2 and TRBJ2-3; possibly TRBD2 for D (5 bases). The CDR3 has 13 residues. CDR1 SGHTA and CDR2 FQGNSA come from the germline V gene. V lost 5 bases, J lost 6 bases, and 12 bases lay in between.

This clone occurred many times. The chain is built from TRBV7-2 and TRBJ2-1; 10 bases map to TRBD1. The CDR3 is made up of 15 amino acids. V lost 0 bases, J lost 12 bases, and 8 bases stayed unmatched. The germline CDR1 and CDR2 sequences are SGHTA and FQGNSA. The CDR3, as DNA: TGTGCCAGCAGCTTAGCTCGGGGGACAGGGGACGGGCAGTTCTTC. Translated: CASSLARGTGDGQFF.

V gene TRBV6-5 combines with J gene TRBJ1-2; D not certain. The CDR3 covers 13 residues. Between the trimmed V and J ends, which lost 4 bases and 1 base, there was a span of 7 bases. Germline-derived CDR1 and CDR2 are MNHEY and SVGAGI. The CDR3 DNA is TGTGCCAGCAGTTTCATGGTTAACTATGGCTACACCTTC. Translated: CASSFMVNYGYTF.

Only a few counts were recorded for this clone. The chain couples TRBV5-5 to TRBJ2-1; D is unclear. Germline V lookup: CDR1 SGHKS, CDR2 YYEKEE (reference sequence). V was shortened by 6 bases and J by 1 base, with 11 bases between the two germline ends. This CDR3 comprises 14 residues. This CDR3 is CASTSFNSYNEQFF. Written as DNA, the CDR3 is TGTGCCAGCACCTCGTTTAATTCCTACAATGAGCAGTTCTTC.